One sample yielded the 4 T cell receptor beta chains listed below, sequenced in a study of graft-versus-host responses after intestinal transplantation. Method: immunoSEQ multiplex PCR; TCRdb's copy keeps in-frame clones and lacks some. The sample yields around 120,000 clones, 90% to 95% seen once. Antigens for these TCRs are unknown. This specimen was unstimulated CD4+ T cells sorted from spleen or lymph node cells, taken before intestinal transplant. The origin of the receptors is a human donor who received an intestinal transplant.

The chain is built from TRBV7-2 and TRBJ2-1; D is perhaps TRBD2 (5 bases). The CDR3 contains 13 residues. Germline loops: CDR1 SGHTA, CDR2 FQGNSA. Trimming left V 5 bases short and J 10 bases short, with 15 bases between. The CDR3 DNA reads as TGTGCCAGCAGCGAAAGACCGGGATCAGAGCAGTTCTTC. It codes for CASSERPGSEQFF.

This chain's CDR3 is CAISKLAGGTDTQYF. DNA of the CDR3: TGTGCCATCAGTAAGTTAGCGGGAGGCACAGATACGCAGTATTTT. V is TRBV10-3 and J is TRBJ2-3; 9 bases map to TRBD2. There are 15 residues in the CDR3. After removal of 5 bases from V and 1 base from J, the junction contained 4 bases not matched to a gene. Germline assignment: CDR1 ENHRY and CDR2 SYGVKD.

This chain links TRBV7-2 with TRBJ2-1, with D possibly being TRBD2 (6 bases). V was shortened by 6 bases and J by 6 bases, with 18 bases between the two germline ends. The CDR3 length is 15 residues. Germline-derived CDR1 and CDR2 are SGHTA and FQGNSA. In DNA, the CDR3 is TGTGCCAGCAGTTGGGGGACTGTAGCGCCCAATGAGCAGTTCTTC. Translated: CASSWGTVAPNEQFF.

The chain recombines TRBV18 with TRBJ2-7, with D perhaps matching TRBD1 or TRBD2 (5 bases each). V dropped 3 bases and J dropped 5 bases, with 11 bases sitting between them. The CDR3 loop spans 13 amino acids. Per germline, CDR1 KGHSH and CDR2 LQKENI. The CDR3 DNA reads TGTGCCAGCTCACCCAACCGGGACGACGAGCAGTACTTC. Its translation is CASSPNRDDEQYF.